This T cell receptor beta chain was captured in a study of T cell changes during pregnancy in multiple sclerosis. The V end lost 4 bases, the J end lost 3 bases, and 11 bases lay between the germline ends. CDR1 SGHAT and CDR2 FQNNGV come from the germline V gene. The CDR3 loop spans 14 amino acids. Only in-frame clones appear in the TCRdb table, and some are missing; sequencing was by immunoSEQ multiplex PCR. The sample lists 75,000 to 80,000 clones, roughly 90% occurring once. J is TRBJ2-3 and V is TRBV11-2; weak D call: TRBD2 (5 bases). Sequencing used peripheral blood, obtained before pregnancy. The receptor comes from a female donor with multiple sclerosis, enrolled in a pregnancy study. Here the CDR3 reads CASSSPRGTDTQYF. Written as DNA, the CDR3 is TGTGCCAGCAGCTCCCCCCGGGGAACAGATACGCAGTATTTT.